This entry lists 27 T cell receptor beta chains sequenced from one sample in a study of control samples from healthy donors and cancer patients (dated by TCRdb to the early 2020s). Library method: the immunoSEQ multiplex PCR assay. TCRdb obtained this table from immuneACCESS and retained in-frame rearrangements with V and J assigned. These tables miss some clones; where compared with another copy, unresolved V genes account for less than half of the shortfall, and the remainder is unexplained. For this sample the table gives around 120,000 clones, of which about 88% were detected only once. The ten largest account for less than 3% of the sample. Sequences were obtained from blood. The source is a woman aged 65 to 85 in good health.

The CDR3 DNA is TGTGCCAGCAGCTTAGTCCTCGGGGGCACAGATACGCAGTATTTT. This codes for CASSLVLGGTDTQYF. The J gene is TRBJ2-3, the V gene TRBV7-9, with D tentatively TRBD2 (5 bases). V lost 1 base and J 1 base, leaving 9 bases between the germline ends. The CDR3 covers 15 residues. Germline CDR1 reads SEHNR; CDR2 reads FQNEAQ (reference sequence). The full variable domain, in which reference TRBV7-9 and TRBJ2-3 provide the parts outside the CDR3, is DTGVSQNPRHKITKRGQNVTFRCDPISEHNRLYWYRQTLGQGPEFLTYFQNEAQLEKSRLLSDRFSAERPKGSFSTLEIQRTEQGDSAMYLCASSLVLGGTDTQYFGPGTRLTVL.

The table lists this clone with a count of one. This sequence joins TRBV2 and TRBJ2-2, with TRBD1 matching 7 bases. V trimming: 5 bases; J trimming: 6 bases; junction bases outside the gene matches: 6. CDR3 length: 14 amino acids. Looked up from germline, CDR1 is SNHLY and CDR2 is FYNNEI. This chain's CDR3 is CASSTGVLSGELFF. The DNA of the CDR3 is TGTGCCAGCAGTACAGGGGTTCTTTCCGGGGAGCTGTTTTTT.

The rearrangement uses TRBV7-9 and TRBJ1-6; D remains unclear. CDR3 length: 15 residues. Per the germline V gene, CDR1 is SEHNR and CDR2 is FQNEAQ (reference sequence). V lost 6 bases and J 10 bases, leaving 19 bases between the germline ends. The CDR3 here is CASSSREGPGSPLHF. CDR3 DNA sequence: TGTGCCAGCAGTTCGAGAGAGGGCCCAGGCTCACCCCTCCACTTT.

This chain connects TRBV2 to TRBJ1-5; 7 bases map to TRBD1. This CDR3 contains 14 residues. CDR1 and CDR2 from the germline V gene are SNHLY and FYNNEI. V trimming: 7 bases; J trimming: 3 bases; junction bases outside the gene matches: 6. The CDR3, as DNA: TGTGCCAGCACGACAGGGAGGAACAATCAGCCCCAGCATTTT. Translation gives CASTTGRNNQPQHF.

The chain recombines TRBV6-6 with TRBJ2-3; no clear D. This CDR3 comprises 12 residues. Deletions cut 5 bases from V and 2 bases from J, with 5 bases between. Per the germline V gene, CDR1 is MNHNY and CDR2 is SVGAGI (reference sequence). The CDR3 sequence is CASSKNTDTQYF. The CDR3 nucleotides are TGTGCCAGCAGTAAAAACACAGATACGCAGTATTTT.

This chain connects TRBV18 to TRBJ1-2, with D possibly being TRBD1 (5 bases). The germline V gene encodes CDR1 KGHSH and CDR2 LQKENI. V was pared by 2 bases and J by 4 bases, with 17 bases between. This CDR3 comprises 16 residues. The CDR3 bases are TGTGCCAGCTCACCAGGGGGGGACCGCGAAACCTATGGCTACACCTTC. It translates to CASSPGGDRETYGYTF.

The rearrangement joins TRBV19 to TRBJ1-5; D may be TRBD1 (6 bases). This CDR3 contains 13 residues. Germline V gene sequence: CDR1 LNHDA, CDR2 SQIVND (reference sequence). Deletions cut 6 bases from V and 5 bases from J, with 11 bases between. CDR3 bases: TGTGCCAGTAGCCTGGACAGAGATCAGCCCCAGCATTTT. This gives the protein CASSLDRDQPQHF.

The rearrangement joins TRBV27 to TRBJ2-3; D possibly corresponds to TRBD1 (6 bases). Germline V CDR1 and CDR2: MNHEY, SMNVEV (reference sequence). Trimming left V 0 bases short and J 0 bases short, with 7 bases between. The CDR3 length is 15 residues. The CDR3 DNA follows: TGTGCCAGCAGTTTATCGGGGGCTAGCACAGATACGCAGTATTTT. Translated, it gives CASSLSGASTDTQYF.

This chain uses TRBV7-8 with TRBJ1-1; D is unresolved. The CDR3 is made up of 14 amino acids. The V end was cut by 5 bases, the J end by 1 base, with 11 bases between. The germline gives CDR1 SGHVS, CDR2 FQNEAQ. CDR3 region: CASSPQIGNTEAFF. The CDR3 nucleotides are TGTGCCAGCAGCCCCCAGATTGGGAACACTGAAGCTTTCTTT.

CDR3 protein: CASSEGPTGNLNTEAFF. The CDR3 coding sequence is TGTGCCAGCAGTGAAGGACCGACAGGAAACTTGAACACTGAAGCTTTCTTT. The chain couples TRBV6-1 to TRBJ1-1, with D possibly matching TRBD1 (6 bases). CDR1 and CDR2 from the germline V gene are MNHNS and SASEGT. This CDR3 region has 17 residues. Trimming left V 1 base short and J 0 bases short, with 15 bases between.

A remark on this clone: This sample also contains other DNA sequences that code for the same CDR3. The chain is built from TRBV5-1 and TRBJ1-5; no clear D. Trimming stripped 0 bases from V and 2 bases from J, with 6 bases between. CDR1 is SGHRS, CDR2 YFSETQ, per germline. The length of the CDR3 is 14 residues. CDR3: CASSLDGGNQPQHF. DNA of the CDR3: TGCGCCAGCAGCTTGGATGGCGGCAATCAGCCCCAGCATTTT.

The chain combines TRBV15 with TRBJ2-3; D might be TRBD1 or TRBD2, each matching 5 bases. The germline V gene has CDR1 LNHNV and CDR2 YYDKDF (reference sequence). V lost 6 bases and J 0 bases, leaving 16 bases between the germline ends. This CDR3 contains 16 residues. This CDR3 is CATSEGTRISTDTQYF. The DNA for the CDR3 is TGTGCCACCAGTGAAGGGACGCGTATTAGCACAGATACGCAGTATTTT.

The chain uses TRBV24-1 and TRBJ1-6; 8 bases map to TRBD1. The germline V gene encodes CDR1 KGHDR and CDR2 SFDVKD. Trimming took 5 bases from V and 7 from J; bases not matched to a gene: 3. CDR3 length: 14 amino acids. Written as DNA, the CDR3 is TGTGCCACCAGTGGGGGACAGGTAAATTCACCCCTCCACTTT. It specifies CATSGGQVNSPLHF.

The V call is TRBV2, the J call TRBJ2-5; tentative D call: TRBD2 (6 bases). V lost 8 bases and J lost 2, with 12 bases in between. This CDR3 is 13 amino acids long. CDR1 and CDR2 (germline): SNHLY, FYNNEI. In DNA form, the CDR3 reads TGTGCCAGCTGCGGGGCTAATCAAGAGACCCAGTACTTC. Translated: CASCGANQETQYF.

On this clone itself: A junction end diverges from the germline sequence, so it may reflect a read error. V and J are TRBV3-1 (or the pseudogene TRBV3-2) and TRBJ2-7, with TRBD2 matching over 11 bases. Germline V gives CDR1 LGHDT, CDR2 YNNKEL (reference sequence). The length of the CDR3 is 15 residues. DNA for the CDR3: TGTGCCGGCAGCCAAACTAGCGGGGGACCCTACGAGCAGTACTTC. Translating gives CAGSQTSGGPYEQYF.

CDR3 protein: CASSLEGTGGEQYF. The CDR3 coding sequence is TGCGCCAGCAGCTTGGAGGGGACAGGGGGCGAGCAGTACTTC. V gene TRBV5-1 combines with J gene TRBJ2-7, with 11 bases aligning to TRBD1. V was clipped by 0 bases and J by 6 bases; unmatched bases: 2. This CDR3 has 14 residues. CDR1 is SGHRS, CDR2 YFSETQ, per germline.

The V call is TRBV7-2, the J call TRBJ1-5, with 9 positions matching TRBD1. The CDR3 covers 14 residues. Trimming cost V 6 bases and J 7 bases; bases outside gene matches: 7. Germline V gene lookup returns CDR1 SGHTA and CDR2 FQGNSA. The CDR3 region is CASSRTGEDQPQHF. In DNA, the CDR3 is TGTGCCAGCAGTCGGACAGGGGAGGACCAGCCCCAGCATTTT.

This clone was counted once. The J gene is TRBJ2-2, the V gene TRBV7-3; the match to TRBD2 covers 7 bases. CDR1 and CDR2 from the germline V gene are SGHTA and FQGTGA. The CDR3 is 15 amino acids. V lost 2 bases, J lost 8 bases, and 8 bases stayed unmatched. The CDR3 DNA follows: TGTGCCAGCAGCTTACGCGGGACTACCCCGGGGGAGCTGTTTTTT. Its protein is CASSLRGTTPGELFF.

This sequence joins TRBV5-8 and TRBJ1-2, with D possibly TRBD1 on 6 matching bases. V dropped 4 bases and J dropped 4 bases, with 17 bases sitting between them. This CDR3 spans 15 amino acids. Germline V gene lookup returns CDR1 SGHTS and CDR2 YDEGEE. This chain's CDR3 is CASSLLPGTSYGYTF. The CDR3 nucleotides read TGTGCCAGCAGCCTCTTGCCCGGGACATCCTATGGCTACACCTTC.

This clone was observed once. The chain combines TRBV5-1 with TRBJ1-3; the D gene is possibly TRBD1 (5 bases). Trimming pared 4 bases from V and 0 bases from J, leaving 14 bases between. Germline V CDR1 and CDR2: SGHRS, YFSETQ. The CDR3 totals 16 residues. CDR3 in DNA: TGCGCCAGCAGCATAGGACAACTAATCTCTGGAAACACCATATATTTT. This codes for CASSIGQLISGNTIYF.

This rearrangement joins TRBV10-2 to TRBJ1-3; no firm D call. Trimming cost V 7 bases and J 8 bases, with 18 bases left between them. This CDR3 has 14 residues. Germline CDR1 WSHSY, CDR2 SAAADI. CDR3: CASKTHVGLHTIYF. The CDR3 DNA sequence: TGCGCCAGCAAAACCCATGTGGGGTTACACACCATATATTTT.

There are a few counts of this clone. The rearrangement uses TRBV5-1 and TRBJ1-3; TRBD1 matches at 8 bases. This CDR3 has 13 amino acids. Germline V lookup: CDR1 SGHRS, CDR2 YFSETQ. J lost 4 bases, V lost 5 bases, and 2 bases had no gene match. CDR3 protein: CASSDRGGNTIYF. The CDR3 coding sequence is TGCGCCAGCAGTGACAGGGGAGGAAACACCATATATTTT. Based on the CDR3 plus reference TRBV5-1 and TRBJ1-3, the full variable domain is KAGVTQTPRYLIKTRGQQVTLSCSPISGHRSVSWYQQTPGQGLQFLFEYFSETQRNKGNFPGRFSGRQFSNSRSEMNVSTLELGDSALYLCASSDRGGNTIYFGEGSWLTVV.

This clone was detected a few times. The CDR3 DNA is TGTGCCAGCAGCTTACTCACCGGGACCCCTAATTTGCGGTATAATTCACCCCTCCACTTT. As protein: CASSLLTGTPNLRYNSPLHF. The chain is built from TRBV7-3 and TRBJ1-6, with a weak D call TRBD1 (5 bases). The V and J ends lost 2 bases and 4 bases respectively, with 24 bases between them. CDR3 length equals 20 residues. Germline V gene lookup returns CDR1 SGHTA and CDR2 FQGTGA.

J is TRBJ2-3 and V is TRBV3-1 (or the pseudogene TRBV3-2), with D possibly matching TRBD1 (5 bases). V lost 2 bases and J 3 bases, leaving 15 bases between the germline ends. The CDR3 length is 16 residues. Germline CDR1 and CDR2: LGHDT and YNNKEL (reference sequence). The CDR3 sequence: CASSQYADTGTDTQYF. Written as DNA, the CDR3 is TGTGCCAGCAGCCAATATGCGGACACCGGAACAGATACGCAGTATTTT.

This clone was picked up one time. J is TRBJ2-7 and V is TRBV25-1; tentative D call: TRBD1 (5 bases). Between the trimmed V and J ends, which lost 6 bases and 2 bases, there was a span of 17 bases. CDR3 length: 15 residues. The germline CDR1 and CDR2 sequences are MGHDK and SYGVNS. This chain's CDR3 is CASSDAQEVTYEQYF. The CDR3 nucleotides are TGTGCCAGCAGCGACGCACAGGAAGTTACCTACGAGCAGTACTTC.

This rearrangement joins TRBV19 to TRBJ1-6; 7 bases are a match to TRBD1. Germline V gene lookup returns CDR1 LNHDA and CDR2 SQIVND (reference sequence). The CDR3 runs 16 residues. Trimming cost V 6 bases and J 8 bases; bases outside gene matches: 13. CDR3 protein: CASRDQGVIFDSPLHF. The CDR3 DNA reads TGTGCCAGTAGGGACCAGGGGGTCATATTTGATTCACCCCTCCACTTT.

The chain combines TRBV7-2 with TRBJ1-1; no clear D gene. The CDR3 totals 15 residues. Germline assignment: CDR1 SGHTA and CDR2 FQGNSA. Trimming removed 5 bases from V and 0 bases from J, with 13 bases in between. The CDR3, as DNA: TGTGCCAGCAGCAGCCGACATTCCATGAACACTGAAGCTTTCTTT. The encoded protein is CASSSRHSMNTEAFF.